A selection of T cell receptor beta chains follows, all from one sample in a study of T cell responses to AZD1222 COVID-19 vaccine. Libraries were prepared by immunoSEQ multiplex PCR; TCRdb keeps only in-frame clonotypes and omits some of them. This table holds about 31,000 clones, approximately 90% found once. The sequencing used peripheral blood, collected 28 days after the second AZD1222 dose. The receptor source for this set is an adult who received the AZD1222 COVID-19 vaccine. Each CDR3 is given with its conserved first and last residue. The order of the fields is V gene, J gene, D gene, CDR3 protein. A D gene is named only where the DNA matches it firmly.

TRBV5-1	TRBJ1-5	NA	CASSLAGGRDSNQPQHF
TRBV4-2	TRBJ1-3	NA	CASSQGRGNTIYF
TRBV3-1/TRBV3-2	TRBJ2-5	NA	CASSQEGRRETQYF
TRBV6-1	TRBJ1-3	NA	CASSEVWAGVGNTIYF
TRBV7-2	TRBJ1-3	NA	CASSPGVSGNTIYF
TRBV6-5	TRBJ2-7	NA	CASSRLGAGPYEQYF
TRBV7-2	TRBJ2-3	NA	CASSLAAGTAGTQYF
TRBV5-3	TRBJ1-5	NA	CARSLSGSLNQPQHF
TRBV10-3	TRBJ2-3	NA	CAISDFRDTQYF
TRBV7-2	TRBJ2-5	TRBD2	CASSLPPSGGPLTQYF
TRBV10-3	TRBJ1-5	NA	CAIRGSASNQPQHF
TRBV6-1	TRBJ1-6	NA	CASSGAGPLHLYNSPLHF
TRBV11-3	TRBJ1-1	NA	CASSLGGWGSTEAFF
TRBV9	TRBJ1-2	TRBD1	CASSTFGTGAYGYTF
TRBV10-3	TRBJ2-7	NA	CAISEASSFTLSYEQYF
TRBV18	TRBJ2-2	TRBD1	CASSPQRTGATNTGELFF
TRBV28	TRBJ1-1	NA	CASSSQGGNTEAFF
TRBV28	TRBJ2-7	TRBD1	CASTDRDRVTYEQYF
TRBV6-5	TRBJ1-1	NA	CATRRLQAPNTEAFF
TRBV3-1/TRBV3-2	TRBJ2-7	NA	CASSQESVYGEQYF
TRBV2	TRBJ2-2	NA	CASKESTGELFF
TRBV18	TRBJ1-2	TRBD1	CASSLKQGDYGYTF
TRBV18	TRBJ2-6	NA	CASSSQTGSGANVLTF
TRBV5-5	TRBJ1-3	NA	CASSRVLDGNTIYF
TRBV5-1	TRBJ1-5	NA	CASSLAGSPNQPQHF
TRBV6-5	TRBJ2-2	NA	CASSYSWGVNTGELFF